The 15 T cell receptor beta chains in this list originate from one sample, sequenced in a study of regulatory T cells in long-lasting Graves disease. Library construction for TCR beta used iRepertoire HTBI primers and Arm-PCR of CDR3 regions. TCRdb independently ran MiXCR on the multiplex PCR reads; one entry per CDR3 protein. This sample yields about 300,000 distinct CDR3 sequences, of which 15% to 20% are seen a single time; around 37% belongs to the top ten. Time point meaning: newly diagnosed GD, antithyroid drugs for less than 3 months. With RNA extracted from PBMCs as input, the TCR library was made. Sequenced material: peripheral blood mononuclear cells (PBMCs), taken at new diagnosis, from a patient treated with antithyroid drugs. All receptors derive from a female donor with Graves disease.

This chain links TRBV5-1 with TRBJ2-1, with D perhaps assigned TRBD1 or TRBD2 (6 bases each). CDR3 length equals 13 residues. Germline V gene data show CDR1 as SGHRS and CDR2 as YFSETQ. V was clipped by 0 bases and J by 8 bases, with 9 bases between them. In DNA, the CDR3 is TGCGCCAGCAGCTTGGCCGGGGGCCATGAGCAGTTCTTC. It encodes CASSLAGGHEQFF.

Turning to this clonotype: The missing conserved phenylalanine or tryptophan at the end of this CDR3 makes a read error likely. This sequence joins TRBV12-5 and TRBJ1-6; 7 nucleotides match TRBD1. CDR1 is LGHNT, CDR2 FRNRAP, per germline. V lost 3 bases, J lost 7 bases, and 12 bases stayed unmatched. The CDR3 runs to 17 residues. The chain's CDR3 is CASGFLCEGGWNSPLHS. CDR3 bases: TGTGCTAGTGGTTTTCTGTGCGAAGGGGGCTGGAATTCACCCCTCCACTCT.

This clonotype turned up a few times. With a much larger clone just one base away, this may be a read error. The chain couples TRBV30 to TRBJ1-1, with D tentatively TRBD1 (5 bases). Trimming shortened V by 2 bases and J by 7 bases, and 11 bases separated the two germline ends. The V gene's germline CDR1 is GTSNPN and CDR2 SVGIG (reference sequence). The CDR3 covers 12 residues. The CDR3: CAWSPSDIEAFF. The CDR3 nucleotides are TGTGCCTGGAGTCCGTCGGACATTGAAGCTTTCTTT.

The chain is built from TRBV11-1 and TRBJ2-1, with TRBD2 identical over 8 bases. Germline CDR1 SGHAT, CDR2 FQDESV (reference sequence). Germline trimming cut 5 bases from V and 8 bases from J; bases unmatched to any gene: 5. This CDR3 has 13 residues. The CDR3 spells CASSRGGYDEQFF. As DNA, the CDR3 is TGTGCCAGCAGCCGGGGGGGTTACGATGAGCAGTTCTTC. The full variable domain, rest sourced from reference TRBV11-1 and TRBJ2-1, is EAEVAQSPRYKITEKSQAVAFWCDPISGHATLYWYRQILGQGPELLVQFQDESVVDDSQLPKDRFSAERLKGVDSTLKIQPAELGDSAMYLCASSRGGYDEQFFGPGTRLTVL.

This clonotype appeared many times. The rearrangement links TRBV28 to TRBJ2-1, with 9 bases aligning to TRBD2. The V gene's germline CDR1 is MDHEN and CDR2 SYDVKM. J lost 7 bases, V lost 3 bases, and 7 bases had no gene match. This CDR3 region has 15 residues. Here the CDR3 reads CASSFSGSGRNEQFF. The DNA of the CDR3 is TGTGCCAGCAGTTTTAGCGGGAGTGGTAGGAATGAGCAGTTCTTC.

This clonotype was counted many times. The rearrangement links TRBV5-1 to TRBJ1-1; TRBD1 is a possible D gene (5 bases). The ends were cut back, 5 bases at V and 7 bases at J, with 15 bases in the middle. From germline, CDR1 is SGHRS and CDR2 YFSETQ. There are 13 residues in the CDR3. The CDR3 coding sequence is TGCGCCAGCAGTCCTGGGGCGGGGGATGAAGCTTTCTTT. Translated, it gives CASSPGAGDEAFF. The full variable domain, its missing parts supplied by reference TRBV5-1 and TRBJ1-1, is KAGVTQTPRYLIKTRGQQVTLSCSPISGHRSVSWYQQTPGQGLQFLFEYFSETQRNKGNFPGRFSGRQFSNSRSEMNVSTLELGDSALYLCASSPGAGDEAFFGQGTRLTVV.

In this sample, this clonotype turned up many times. This rearrangement joins TRBV10-3 to TRBJ1-1, with D possibly being TRBD1 (6 bases). Trimming left V 5 bases short and J 2 bases short, with 12 bases between. Germline CDR1 and CDR2: ENHRY and SYGVKD. The CDR3 runs 14 residues. The CDR3 spells CAISKDSPNTEAFF. CDR3 in DNA: TGTGCCATCAGTAAGGACAGTCCTAACACTGAAGCTTTCTTT.

This clonotype has a count of ten or more. Mismatch with germline at one junction end may stem from a read error. The chain uses TRBV11-2 and TRBJ1-2; D is uncertain. Germline CDR1 is SGHAT and CDR2 is FQNNGV. The CDR3 totals 13 residues. The CDR3 region is CASSLGQNYGCTF. The CDR3 DNA follows: TGTGCCAGCAGCTTAGGGCAGAACTATGGCTGCACCTTC. Full variable domain (missing parts from reference TRBV11-2 and TRBJ1-2): EAGVAQSPRYKIIEKRQSVAFWCNPISGHATLYWYQQILGQGPKLLIQFQNNGVVDDSQLPKDRFSAERLKGVDSTLKIQPAKLEDSAVYLCASSLGQNYGCTFGSGTRLTVV.

This clonotype occurred many times. This chain connects TRBV12-3 or TRBV12-4 to TRBJ1-5; TRBD1 is a possible D gene (6 bases). This CDR3 spans 13 amino acids. V dropped 8 bases and J dropped 4 bases, with 12 bases sitting between them. CDR3 sequence (DNA): TGTGCCAGCGTATCCCAGGGGAATCAGCCCCAGCATTTT. Amino acids: CASVSQGNQPQHF.

This clonotype has a count of ten or more. The chain couples TRBV6-2 or TRBV6-3 to TRBJ2-5; TRBD2 might be the D (6 bases). The CDR3 spans 15 residues. Per germline, CDR1 MNHEY and CDR2 SVGEGT. V lost 5 bases to trimming and J lost 4 bases, with 17 bases between them. CDR3 in DNA: TGTGCCAGCAGTGACGATCGGCGCGGGATAGAGACCCAGTACTTC. This codes for CASSDDRRGIETQYF.

Points on this clonotype: A clone one base away is much larger, so this may be a read error. The CDR3 carries no conserved terminal phenylalanine or tryptophan, so it likely arises from a read error. The gene calls are TRBV9 and TRBJ2-1; the D gene is possibly TRBD1 (6 bases). Germline CDR1 is SGDLS and CDR2 is YYNGEE. Trimming took off 4 bases at V and 4 bases at J, with 12 bases between the two ends. The CDR3 length is 14 residues. The DNA for the CDR3 is TGTGCCAGCAGCTTCAGGACAGAGTACAATGAGCAGTTCGTC. This sequence encodes CASSFRTEYNEQFV.

This clonotype was counted many times. The CDR3 nucleotides read TGTGCCACCAGTGATACCAATGACAGACGTAATACGCAGTATTTT. This codes for CATSDTNDRRNTQYF. V is TRBV24-1 and J is TRBJ2-3; maybe TRBD1 (5 bases). The CDR3 extends over 15 amino acids. Germline V gene data show CDR1 as KGHDR and CDR2 as SFDVKD. The germline V and J ends were trimmed by 3 bases and 7 bases, with 16 bases remaining between them.

There are a few counts of this clonotype. This chain joins TRBV28 and TRBJ2-5; 8 nucleotides align to TRBD1. This CDR3 has 15 residues. Germline V CDR1 and CDR2: MDHEN, SYDVKM. After removal of 6 bases from V and 1 base from J, the junction contained 7 bases not matched to a gene. For the CDR3, the DNA is TGTGCCAGCAGCTCGGGACAGGACTCCCAAGAGACCCAGTACTTC. It is translated as CASSSGQDSQETQYF.

This clonotype occurred many times. The chain combines TRBV29-1 with TRBJ2-3; 11 bases are a match to TRBD2. Trimming took 6 bases from V and 2 from J; bases not matched to a gene: 7. Germline CDR1 reads SQVTM; CDR2 reads ANQGSEA. The length of the CDR3 is 15 residues. The CDR3 spells CSVGLAASHTDTQYF. The CDR3, as DNA: TGCAGCGTGGGACTAGCGGCTAGCCACACAGATACGCAGTATTTT.

This clonotype came up many times. The J gene is TRBJ2-1, the V gene TRBV27, with D perhaps matching TRBD2 (5 bases). CDR3 length: 12 amino acids. Germline CDR1 MNHEY, CDR2 SMNVEV (reference sequence). V lost 11 bases, J lost 1 base, and 9 bases lay in between. CDR3 nucleotides: TGTGCCGCGGGCGGTTCCTACAATGAGCAGTTCTTC. It translates to CAAGGSYNEQFF.